The T cell receptor beta chain described here comes from a study of blood T cell repertoires in COVID-19 (dated by TCRdb to the early 2020s). Some background on the complete study: Samples covering the acute and convalescent phases of COVID-19 were provided by collaborators in the United States, Italy and Spain. The repertoires were released in a freely available public database meant as a resource for research on the immune response to SARS-CoV-2. Sample metadata almost always included a de-identified subject ID, COVID-19 status, age in years and sex. The prospective study material was composed of cDNA or gDNA derived from T cells, B-cell-depleted T cells, or PBMCs. Samples came from the ongoing ImmuneRACE study (first 160 participants) plus 1,254 subjects from 6 global collaborators. Where HLA class I and class II types were available, the types were taken from metadata supplied by the sample provider, not from assay-based typing. Deeply sampled blood TCRbeta repertoires from subjects exposed to, actively infected with, or recovered from COVID-19 were included in the dataset.

The sample holds one count of this clone. Its antigen is unknown. One base away there is no much larger clone; base qualities are not given. TCRbeta CDR3 regions were amplified from genomic DNA using the immunoSEQ Assay, a bias-controlled multiplex PCR. The authors' pipeline ran thus. Nucleated cell counts per sample were estimated from amplification of reference gene primers within the assay. To quantify the absolute abundance of each unique TCRbeta CDR3 rearrangement, sequence reads were collapsed and filtered. Productive Simpson clonality was computed per sample as the square root of Simpson's diversity index over productive rearrangements. In TCRdb, the immuneACCESS table is reduced to in-frame sequences with V and J assigned. These tables do not hold every clone; where another copy was compared, an unresolved V gene accounts for under half, and the others remain unexplained. D and trimming were read from the DNA, whereas the V and J calls and clone size are those reported in that table. The sample has approximately 200,000 clones on record, about 76% of them singletons. Approximately 5.9% of the sample is held by the ten biggest clonotypes.

CDR1 and CDR2, looked up from the germline V gene (reference sequence), are SEHNR and FQNEAQ. Ends trimmed: V by 1 base, J by 5 bases; bases unmatched to a gene: 7. CDR3 length: 15 amino acids, cysteine to phenylalanine. Only CDR3 DNA is held: 45 bases, read in frame from base 1. One collaborating source in Seattle enrolled patients while the patients were actively infected and followed the patients over time throughout the course of disease. Whole blood was collected in K2EDTA tubes by collaborating institutions according to the institutions' own protocols. Collaborator samples were shipped for TCRbeta analysis as frozen whole blood, isolated PBMCs, or DNA extracted from either sample type. The paper's findings and limits, for the study overall: Clinical and demographic metadata were provided uncurated, with the amount varying by source and participant.

Recombination linked TRBV7-9 to TRBJ2-7, with 8 central nucleotides matching TRBD1. Source material: peripheral blood. The origin of this receptor is a woman aged 35 to 49 with COVID-19, enrolled during active disease. The sequence in DNA is TGTGCCAGCAGCTTAGGACCCCAGGGGGCGGACGAGCAGTACTTC. The resulting protein is CASSLGPQGADEQYF.